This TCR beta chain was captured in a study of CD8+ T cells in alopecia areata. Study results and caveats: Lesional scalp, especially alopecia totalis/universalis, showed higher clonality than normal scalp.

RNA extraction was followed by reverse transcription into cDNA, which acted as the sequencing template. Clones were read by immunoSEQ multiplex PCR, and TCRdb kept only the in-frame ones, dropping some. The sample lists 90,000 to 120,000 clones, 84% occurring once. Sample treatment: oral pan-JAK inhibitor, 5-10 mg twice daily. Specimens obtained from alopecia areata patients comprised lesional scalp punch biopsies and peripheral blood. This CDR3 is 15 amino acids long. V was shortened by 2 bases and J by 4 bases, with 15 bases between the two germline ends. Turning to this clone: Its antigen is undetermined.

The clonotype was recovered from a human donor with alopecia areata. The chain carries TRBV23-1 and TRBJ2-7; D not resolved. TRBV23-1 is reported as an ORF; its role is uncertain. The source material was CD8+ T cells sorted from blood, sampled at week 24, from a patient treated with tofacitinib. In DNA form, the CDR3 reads TGCGCCAGCAGTCAACTACCGGGCTTGCTATACGAGCAGTACTTC. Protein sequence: CASSQLPGLLYEQYF.